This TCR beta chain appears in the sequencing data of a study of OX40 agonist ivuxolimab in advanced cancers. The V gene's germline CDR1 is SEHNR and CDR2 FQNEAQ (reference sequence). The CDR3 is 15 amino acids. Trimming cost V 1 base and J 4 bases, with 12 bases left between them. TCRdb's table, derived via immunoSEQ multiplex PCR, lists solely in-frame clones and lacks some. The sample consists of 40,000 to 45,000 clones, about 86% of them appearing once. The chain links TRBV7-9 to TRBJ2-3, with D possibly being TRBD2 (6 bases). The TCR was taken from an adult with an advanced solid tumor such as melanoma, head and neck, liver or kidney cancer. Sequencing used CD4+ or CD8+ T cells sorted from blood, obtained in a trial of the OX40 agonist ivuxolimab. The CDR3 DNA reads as TGTGCCAGCAGCTTAGTCAGGAGGGACCCAGATACGCAGTATTTT. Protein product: CASSLVRRDPDTQYF.